This is a list of T cell receptor beta chains from one sample in a study of beta chain features in type 1 diabetes. The data were produced by immunoSEQ multiplex PCR, yet TCRdb's version contains in-frame clones alone and is incomplete. The repertoire holds hundreds of thousands of clones, with over 9.5% as singletons. Input material: naive CD4+ T cells from blood. These receptor sequences come from a woman aged 18-29 years in good health. The CDR3 runs from the conserved cysteine through the conserved F or W. Each record gives: J gene, clone size, D gene, V gene, CDR3 DNA, CDR3 protein. The D gene is left open where the match is weak. Clone size is not always given. Where it is, it says once, few, many or a class for expanded clones.

>TRBJ1-1|-|TRBD1|TRBV19
TGTGCCAGTAGGACAGGGTCGAACACTGAAGCTTTCTTT
CASRTGSNTEAFF
>TRBJ2-1|few|-|TRBV7-2
TGTGCCAGCAGCATAGTTATATCTTACAATGAGCAGTTCTTC
CASSIVISYNEQFF
>TRBJ1-1|-|TRBD1|TRBV19
TGTGCCAGTAGTATAGGGACAGGGGTCGGCACTGAAGCTTTCTTT
CASSIGTGVGTEAFF
>TRBJ2-1|-|TRBD2|TRBV6-6
TGTGCCAGCAGCCCTCGTGGGACTAGCGGAGGGAGTGAGCAGTTCTTC
CASSPRGTSGGSEQFF
>TRBJ1-6|-|-|TRBV27
TGTGCCAGCAGTTTATCCCAGACAGGCTATAATTCACCCCTCCACTTT
CASSLSQTGYNSPLHF
>TRBJ1-1|-|TRBD1|TRBV5-1
TGCGCCAGCAGCTTGGGGAGGACAGGGGCCTTGAACACTGAAGCTTTCTTT
CASSLGRTGALNTEAFF
>TRBJ2-7|-|-|TRBV2
TGTGCCAGCAGTGGTACAGGGAAGTACGAGCAGTACTTC
CASSGTGKYEQYF
>TRBJ1-1|few|-|TRBV6-6
TGTGCCATCACACGGGGGGAACTCATGAACACTGAAGCTTTCTTT
CAITRGELMNTEAFF
>TRBJ1-2|-|TRBD1|TRBV7-2
TGTGCCAGCAGCTGGGGGGGACAGGGAGGAGGCTACACCTTC
CASSWGGQGGGYTF
>TRBJ2-3|few|TRBD2|TRBV5-1
TGCGCCAGCAGCTTGGCCAATGTAGCGGGTGGCAGGGATACGCAGTATTTT
CASSLANVAGGRDTQYF
>TRBJ1-5|few|-|TRBV6-5
TGTGCCAGCAGTTACGCGGCAGGGGCTCAGCCCCAGCATTTT
CASSYAAGAQPQHF
>TRBJ2-4|-|-|TRBV7-2
TGTGCCAGCAGCTTAGCTGCCAGGGGGGTCATTCAGTACTTC
CASSLAARGVIQYF
>TRBJ2-1|-|TRBD2|TRBV6-1
TGTGCCAGCAGTGAGGTGGCGGGAGGCTTGTACAATGAGCAGTTCTTC
CASSEVAGGLYNEQFF
>TRBJ2-6|-|-|TRBV5-1
TGCGCCAGCAGCAGCTTGATGGTGGACAGCCCCTCTGGGGCCAACGTCCTGACTTTC
CASSSLMVDSPSGANVLTF
>TRBJ1-2|few|-|TRBV6-1
TGTGCCAGCAGCTCATTTTTGGAGGGCTACACCTTC
CASSSFLEGYTF
>TRBJ1-2|-|-|TRBV23-1
TGCGCCAGCAGTCAATCGGCACAGGGAGACTATGGCTACACCTTC
CASSQSAQGDYGYTF
>TRBJ2-6|few|-|TRBV19
TGTGCCAGTAGTATAGACCGGACAGATGGGGCCAACGTCCTGACTTTC
CASSIDRTDGANVLTF
>TRBJ2-3|few|TRBD2|TRBV5-1
TGCGCCAGCAAGCGGGGACGCACAGATACGCAGTATTTT
CASKRGRTDTQYF
>TRBJ2-1|few|TRBD2|TRBV9
TGTGCCAGCAGCGCCCACACTAGCGGGAAGTACAATGAGCAGTTCTTC
CASSAHTSGKYNEQFF
>TRBJ2-3|-|-|TRBV30
TGTGCCTGGAGTGTAAGCGAGTATACGCAGTATTTT
CAWSVSEYTQYF
>TRBJ1-2|few|-|TRBV5-1
TGCGCCAGCAGCTTGGCAGATAACTATGGCTACACCTTC
CASSLADNYGYTF
>TRBJ1-5|many|TRBD1|TRBV4-1
TGCGCCAGCAGCCGAACAGGGGTTGATCAGCCCCAGCATTTT
CASSRTGVDQPQHF
>TRBJ2-7|few|-|TRBV9
TGTGCCAGCAGCGTAGCAAGCGTTTCCTACGAGCAGTACTTC
CASSVASVSYEQYF
>TRBJ1-1|-|-|TRBV9
TGTGCCAGCAGCGTACCACCGGGGGGGAACACTGAAGCTTTCTTT
CASSVPPGGNTEAFF
>TRBJ1-6|-|-|TRBV14
TGTGCCAGCAGCCAAGTTCGGGGACAAGGCTATAATTCACCCCTCCACTTT
CASSQVRGQGYNSPLHF
>TRBJ1-1|-|-|TRBV5-6
TGTGCCAGCAGCTTGACCAACGAGGGCACTGAAGCTTTCTTT
CASSLTNEGTEAFF
>TRBJ1-1|few|TRBD1|TRBV4-1
TGCGCCAGCAGCCCTAGCCCCAGGGGGCGCCGGGGTGAAGCTTTCTTT
CASSPSPRGRRGEAFF
>TRBJ2-2|few|-|TRBV19
TGTGCCAGTAGTAACCCCGGGAACACCGGGGAGCTGTTTTTT
CASSNPGNTGELFF
>TRBJ2-1|-|-|TRBV11-2
TGTGCCAGCAGCGCAAAGATCTCCCGGGTCTCCTACAATGAGCAGTTCTTC
CASSAKISRVSYNEQFF
>TRBJ2-2|few|TRBD1|TRBV6-4
TGTGCCAGCAGTGCACAGGGGTCGACACGCACCGGGGAGCTGTTTTTT
CASSAQGSTRTGELFF
>TRBJ1-1|-|-|TRBV4-1
TGCGCCAGCAGCCCGGGACACCAGAACACTGAAGCTTTCTTT
CASSPGHQNTEAFF
>TRBJ2-3|-|TRBD1|TRBV30
TGTGCCTGGAGTGTAGGGACAGATGGCACAGATACGCAGTATTTT
CAWSVGTDGTDTQYF
>TRBJ1-3|few|-|TRBV6-6
TGTGCCGCCATCCGGGGGGGCGCGGCGGGTGTGGACACCATATATTTT
CAAIRGGAAGVDTIYF
>TRBJ2-7|-|TRBD1|TRBV6-1
TGTGCCAGCAGTGAGGGACAGGGGCGCGGCGAGCAGTACTTC
CASSEGQGRGEQYF
>TRBJ2-1|few|TRBD2|TRBV5-1
TGCGCCAGCAACCCCGGAGGGCGGGAGTACAATGAGCAGTTCTTC
CASNPGGREYNEQFF
>TRBJ2-7|many|TRBD2|TRBV7-9
TGTGCCAGCAGCGTACTAGCGGGTGCAGCCTACGAGCAGTACTTC
CASSVLAGAAYEQYF
>TRBJ2-7|-|TRBD1|TRBV18
TGTGCCAGCTCACCACTGACAGGGATGGACGAGCAGTACTTC
CASSPLTGMDEQYF
>TRBJ2-5|few|TRBD2|TRBV11-2
TGTGCCAGCAGCTTGTTAGCGGGAGGGCAAGAGACCCAGTACTTC
CASSLLAGGQETQYF
>TRBJ1-4|few|TRBD1|TRBV7-9
TGTGCCAGCAGCTCCCCCCATCGGACAGGGACGTATGAAAAACTGTTTTTT
CASSSPHRTGTYEKLFF
>TRBJ1-3|-|-|TRBV9
TGTGCCAGCAGCCTTGATAGCGGTAGCTCTGGAAACACCATATATTTT
CASSLDSGSSGNTIYF
>TRBJ1-4|-|-|TRBV6-5
TGTGCCAGCAGTTACCAGGGGCCTGCAACTAATGAAAAACTGTTTTTT
CASSYQGPATNEKLFF
>TRBJ1-5|-|-|TRBV4-1
TGCGCCAGCAGCCAAGGGACAGACAGAAATCAGCCCCAGCATTTT
CASSQGTDRNQPQHF
>TRBJ2-5|few|TRBD2|TRBV2
TGTGCCAGCAGATTAAGACTAGCGGGGGTGCGAGAGACCCAGTACTTC
CASRLRLAGVRETQYF
>TRBJ2-1|-|TRBD2|TRBV29-1
TGCAGCGTTGAAGAGTACGGGAGGGCCTACAATGAGCAGTTCTTC
CSVEEYGRAYNEQFF
>TRBJ1-5|-|-|TRBV2
TGTGCCAGCAGTGGCTGGACAGAGGAACAGCCCCAGCATTTT
CASSGWTEEQPQHF
>TRBJ2-7|few|TRBD2|TRBV5-1
TGCGCCAGCAGCTCCGGGACTAGCAGCTACGAGCAGTACTTC
CASSSGTSSYEQYF